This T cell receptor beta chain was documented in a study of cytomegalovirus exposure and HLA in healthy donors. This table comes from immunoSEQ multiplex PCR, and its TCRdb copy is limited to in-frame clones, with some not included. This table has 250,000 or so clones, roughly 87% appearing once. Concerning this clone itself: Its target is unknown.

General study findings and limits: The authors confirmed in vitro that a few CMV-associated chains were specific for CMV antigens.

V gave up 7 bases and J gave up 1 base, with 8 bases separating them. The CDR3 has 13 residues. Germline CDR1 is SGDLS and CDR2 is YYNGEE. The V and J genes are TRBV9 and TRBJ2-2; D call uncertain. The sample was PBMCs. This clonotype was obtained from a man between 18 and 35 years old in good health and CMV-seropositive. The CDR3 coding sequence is TGTGCCAGCGGCCTTTGGAACACCGGGGAGCTGTTTTTT. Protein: CASGLWNTGELFF.